This T cell receptor (beta chain) was recorded in a study of Graves' ophthalmopathy and Graves' hyperthyroidism. Findings and limits, study-wide: The model flagged ophthalmopathy progression at 65% to 71% sensitivity and around 72% specificity. Blood also harbored most expanded thyroid clonotypes above 0.001 frequency.

V gave up 7 bases and J gave up 3 bases, with 9 bases separating them. The V gene's germline CDR1 is SGHVS and CDR2 FQNEAQ. The length of the CDR3 is 13 residues. The study amplified TCR beta CDR3 regions using RNA transcripts. First-round RT-PCR used HTBI primers; second-round multiplex PCR followed. TCRdb ran MiXCR on the multiplex PCR reads and lists one entry per CDR3 protein. Among around 660,000 distinct CDR3 sequences listed, 35% to 45% were seen once. This clonotype is a singleton in its sample. Its antigen is still unknown. The diagnosis combined clinical symptoms, thyroxine, TRAb, thyroid ultrasound and orbital computed tomography scans.

The sequenced sample was peripheral blood. The TCR was taken from an adult man with Graves' ophthalmopathy. The chain uses TRBV7-8 and TRBJ1-4; D is unclear. CDR3 sequence reads: CASTLGPNEKLFF. DNA of the CDR3: TGTGCCAGCACCCTCGGACCTAATGAAAAACTGTTTTTT.